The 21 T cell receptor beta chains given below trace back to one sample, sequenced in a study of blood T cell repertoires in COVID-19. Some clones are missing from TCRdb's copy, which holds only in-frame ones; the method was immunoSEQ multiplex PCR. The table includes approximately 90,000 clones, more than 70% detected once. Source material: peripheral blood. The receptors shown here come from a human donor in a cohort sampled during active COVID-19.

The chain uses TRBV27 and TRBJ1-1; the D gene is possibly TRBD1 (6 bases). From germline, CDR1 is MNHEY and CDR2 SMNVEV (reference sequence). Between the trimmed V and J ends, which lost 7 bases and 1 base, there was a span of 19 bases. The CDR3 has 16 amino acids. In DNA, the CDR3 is TGTGCCAGCAATAAACAGGGCAATGGTAGGAACACTGAAGCTTTCTTT. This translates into CASNKQGNGRNTEAFF.

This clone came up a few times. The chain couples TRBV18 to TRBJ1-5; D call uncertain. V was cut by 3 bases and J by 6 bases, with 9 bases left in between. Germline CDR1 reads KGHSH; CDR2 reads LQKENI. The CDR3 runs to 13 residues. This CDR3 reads CASSPSYSQPQHF. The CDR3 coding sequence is TGTGCCAGCTCACCGTCTTACAGTCAGCCCCAGCATTTT.

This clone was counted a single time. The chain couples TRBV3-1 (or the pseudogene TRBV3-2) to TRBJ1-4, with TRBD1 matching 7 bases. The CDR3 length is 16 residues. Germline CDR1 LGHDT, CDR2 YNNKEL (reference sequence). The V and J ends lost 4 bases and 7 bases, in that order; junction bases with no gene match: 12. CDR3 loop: CASSPKDRVSGEKLFF. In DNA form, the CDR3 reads TGTGCCAGCAGCCCCAAAGACAGGGTCTCCGGTGAAAAACTGTTTTTT.

The CDR3 DNA reads as TGTGCCAGCTCAGACCCACGGCGGGCGGCGGGAAACACCATATATTTT. Its translation is CASSDPRRAAGNTIYF. The V call is TRBV18, the J call TRBJ1-3, with D uncertain. Trimming removed 5 bases at V and 4 bases at J, with 18 bases between. This CDR3 contains 16 residues. Germline CDR1 and CDR2: KGHSH and LQKENI.

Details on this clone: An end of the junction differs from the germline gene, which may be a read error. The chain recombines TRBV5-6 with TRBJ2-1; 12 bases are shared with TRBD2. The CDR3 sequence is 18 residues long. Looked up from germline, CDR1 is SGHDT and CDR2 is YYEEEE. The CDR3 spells CARSLGLAGGSSYNEQFF. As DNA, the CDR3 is TGTGCCCGCAGCTTGGGGCTAGCGGGGGGGAGCTCCTACAATGAGCAGTTCTTC.

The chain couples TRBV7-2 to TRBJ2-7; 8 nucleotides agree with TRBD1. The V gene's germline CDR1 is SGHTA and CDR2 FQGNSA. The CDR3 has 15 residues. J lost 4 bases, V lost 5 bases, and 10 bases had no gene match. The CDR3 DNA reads TGTGCCAGCAGCACCCGACGGACAGGGAGGTACGAGCAGTACTTC. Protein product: CASSTRRTGRYEQYF.

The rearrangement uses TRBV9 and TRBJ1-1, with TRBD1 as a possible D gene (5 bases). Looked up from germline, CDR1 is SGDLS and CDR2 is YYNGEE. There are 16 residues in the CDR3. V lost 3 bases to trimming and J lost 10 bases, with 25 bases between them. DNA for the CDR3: TGTGCCAGCAGCGCGGCCCCCCAGGGCCTAGCGGGTGGAGCTTTCTTT. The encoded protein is CASSAAPQGLAGGAFF.

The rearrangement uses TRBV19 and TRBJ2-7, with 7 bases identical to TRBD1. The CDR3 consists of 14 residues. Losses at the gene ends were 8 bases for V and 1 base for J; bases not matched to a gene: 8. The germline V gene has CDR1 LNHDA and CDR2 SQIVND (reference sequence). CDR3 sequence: CASRDSSLSYEQYF. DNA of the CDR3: TGTGCCAGTCGGGACAGCTCCCTTTCCTACGAGCAGTACTTC.

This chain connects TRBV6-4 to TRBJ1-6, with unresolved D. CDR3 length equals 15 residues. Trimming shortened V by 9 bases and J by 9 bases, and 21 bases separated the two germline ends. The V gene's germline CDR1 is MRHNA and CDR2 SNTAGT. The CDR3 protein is CARLSREPISSPLHF. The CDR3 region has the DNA TGTGCCAGACTCTCTAGAGAACCAATATCTTCACCCCTCCACTTT.

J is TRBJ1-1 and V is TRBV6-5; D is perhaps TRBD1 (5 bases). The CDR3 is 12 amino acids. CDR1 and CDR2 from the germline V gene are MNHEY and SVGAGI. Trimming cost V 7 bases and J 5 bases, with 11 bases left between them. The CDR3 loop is CASNADTTEAFF. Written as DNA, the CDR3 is TGTGCCAGCAATGCGGACACAACTGAAGCTTTCTTT.

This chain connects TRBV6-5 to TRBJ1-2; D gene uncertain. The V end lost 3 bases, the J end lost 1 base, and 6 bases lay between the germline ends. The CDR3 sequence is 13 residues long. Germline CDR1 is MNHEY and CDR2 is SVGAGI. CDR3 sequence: CASSYENNYGYTF. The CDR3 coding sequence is TGTGCCAGCAGTTATGAGAATAACTATGGCTACACCTTC.

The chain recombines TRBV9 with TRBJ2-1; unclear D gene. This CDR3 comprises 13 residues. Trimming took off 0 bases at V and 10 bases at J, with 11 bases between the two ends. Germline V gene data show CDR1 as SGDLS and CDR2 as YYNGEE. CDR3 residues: CASSVVLRIEQFF. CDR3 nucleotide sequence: TGTGCCAGCAGCGTAGTTTTGAGGATCGAGCAGTTCTTC.

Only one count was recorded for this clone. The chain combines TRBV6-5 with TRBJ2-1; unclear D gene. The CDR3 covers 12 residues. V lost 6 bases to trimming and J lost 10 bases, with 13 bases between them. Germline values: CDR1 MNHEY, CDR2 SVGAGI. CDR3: CASSAVWLEQFF. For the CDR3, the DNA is TGTGCCAGCAGCGCGGTATGGCTAGAGCAGTTCTTC.

CDR3 bases: TGTGCCAGCACTTCGGGATCAGATAACTATGGCTACACCTTC. Protein sequence: CASTSGSDNYGYTF. This chain joins TRBV2 and TRBJ1-2; no clear D gene. CDR3 length equals 14 residues. The germline gives CDR1 SNHLY, CDR2 FYNNEI. The V gene lost 7 bases and the J gene lost 1 base, with 13 bases spanning the gap.

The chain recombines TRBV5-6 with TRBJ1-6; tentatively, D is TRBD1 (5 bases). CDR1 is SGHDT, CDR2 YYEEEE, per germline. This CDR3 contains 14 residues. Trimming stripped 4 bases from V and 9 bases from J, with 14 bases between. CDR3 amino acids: CASSTRQRPSPLHF. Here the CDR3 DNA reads TGTGCCAGCAGCACTCGACAGCGCCCTTCACCCCTCCACTTT.

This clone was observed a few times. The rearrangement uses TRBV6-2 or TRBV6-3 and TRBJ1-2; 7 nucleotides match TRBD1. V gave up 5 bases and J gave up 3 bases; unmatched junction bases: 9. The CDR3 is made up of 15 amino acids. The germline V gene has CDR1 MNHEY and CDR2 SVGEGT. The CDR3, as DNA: TGTGCCAGCAGTGATCGGACAGGCTTCCACTATGGCTACACCTTC. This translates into CASSDRTGFHYGYTF.

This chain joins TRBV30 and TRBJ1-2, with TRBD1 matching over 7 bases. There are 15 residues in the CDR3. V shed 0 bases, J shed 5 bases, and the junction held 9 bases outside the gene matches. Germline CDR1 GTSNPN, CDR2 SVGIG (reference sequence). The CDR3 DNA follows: TGTGCCTGGAGTGTATGGGACAGAACTTTATATGGCTACACCTTC. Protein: CAWSVWDRTLYGYTF. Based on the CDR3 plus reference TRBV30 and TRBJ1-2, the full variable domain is SQTIHQWPATLVQPVGSPLSLECTVEGTSNPNLYWYRQAAGRGLQLLFYSVGIGQISSEVPQNLSASRPQDRQFILSSKKLLLSDSGFYLCAWSVWDRTLYGYTFGSGTRLTVV.

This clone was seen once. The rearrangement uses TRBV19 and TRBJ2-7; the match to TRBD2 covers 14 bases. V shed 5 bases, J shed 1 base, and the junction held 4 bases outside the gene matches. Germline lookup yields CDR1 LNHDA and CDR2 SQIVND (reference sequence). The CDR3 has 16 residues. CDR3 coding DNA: TGTGCCAGTAGTCAAGGACTAGCGGGGGGTTCCTACGAGCAGTACTTC. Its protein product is CASSQGLAGGSYEQYF.

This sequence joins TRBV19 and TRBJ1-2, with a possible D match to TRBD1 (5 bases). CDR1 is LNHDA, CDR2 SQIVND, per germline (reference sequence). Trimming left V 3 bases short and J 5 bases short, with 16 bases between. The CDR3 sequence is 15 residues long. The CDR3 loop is CASSIGTATLYGYTF. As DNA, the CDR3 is TGTGCCAGTAGTATTGGGACTGCTACACTTTATGGCTACACCTTC.

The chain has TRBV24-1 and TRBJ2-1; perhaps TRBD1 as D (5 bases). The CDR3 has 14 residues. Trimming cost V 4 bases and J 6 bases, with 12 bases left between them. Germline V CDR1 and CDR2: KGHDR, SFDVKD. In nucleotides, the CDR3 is TGTGCCACCAGTGACTCCAGGGTCGGCAATGAGCAGTTCTTC. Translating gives CATSDSRVGNEQFF.

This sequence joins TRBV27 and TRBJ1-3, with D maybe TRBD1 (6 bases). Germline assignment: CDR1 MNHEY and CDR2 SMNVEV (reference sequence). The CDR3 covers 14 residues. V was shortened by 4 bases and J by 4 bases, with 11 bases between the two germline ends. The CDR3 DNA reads TGTGCCAGCAGTTCCCCAGGGACAGGAAACACCATATATTTT. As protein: CASSSPGTGNTIYF.